The present entry profiles one T cell receptor beta chain with its context. This clonotype was seen ten or more times. There is no known antigen for this receptor. Per-base quality was not reported, and no clone a single base away is much larger than it. Ophthalmopathy patients were characterized by moderately to severely active disease, a Clinical Activity Score of at least 3, a NOSPECS grade of at least 4, and a disease duration under 3 months. Patients were excluded if they had other autoimmune diseases, uncontrolled infections, pregnancy or lactation. Diagnosis was based on clinical symptoms, serum thyroxine, TRAb, thyroid ultrasound and orbital computed tomography. Ficoll-Paque density gradient centrifugation was used to isolate PBMCs from about 10 ml of fresh peripheral blood. Total RNA was extracted using Trizol reagent, and RNA quality was checked on an Agilent 2100 Bioanalyzer. The sample originates from a study of Graves' ophthalmopathy and Graves' hyperthyroidism (dated by TCRdb to the late 2010s). For the wider study: Peripheral blood samples were taken at the time of initial diagnosis, before any treatment was given. To tell Graves' ophthalmopathy apart from Graves' hyperthyroidism, and to predict which patients would progress to ophthalmopathy, the study relied on TCR beta repertoire signatures. In total, under 150 blood samples were TCR-sequenced: 43 ophthalmopathy, some 80 hyperthyroidism and approximately 17 hyperthyroidism-to-ophthalmopathy patients. To explore V-J signatures that separate ophthalmopathy from hyperthyroidism, a discovery set of about a hundred patients was enrolled, consisting of about 45 with ophthalmopathy and around 60 with stable hyperthyroidism. An independent validation cohort was composed of 18 hyperthyroidism patients and around 16 patients who later progressed from hyperthyroidism to ophthalmopathy. T-cell repertoires of thyroid tissue and blood were compared in about six hyperthyroidism patients. Once sampling was done, hyperthyroidism patients were given methimazole at a starting dose of 30 mg daily, while ophthalmopathy patients were given high-dose intravenous methylprednisolone. For training and testing, the roughly 93 patients in the discovery cohort were randomly divided in a 7:3 ratio. Paper-wide results and their limitations: In validation, the model predicted ophthalmopathy progression with about 71% sensitivity and roughly 72% specificity; roughly eleven predicted patients were CT-confirmed with GO in a median of 6.5 months. In cross-validation, the 13-signature model distinguished ophthalmopathy from stable hyperthyroidism with 87.88% sensitivity and approximately 81% specificity, while in the test set the corresponding values were about 80% and 75%. No statistical method was used to predetermine the sample size, and group allocation was not hidden from the investigators. Most of the expanded thyroid clonotypes with a frequency above 0.001 were also detected in blood, and it was suggested that the thyroid immune response may be reflected by blood repertoires.

For repertoire sequencing, TCR beta CDR3 regions were amplified from RNA transcripts. A first-round RT-PCR used HTBI primers with the Qiagen OneStep RT-PCR kit, followed by a second-round multiplex PCR, size selection and purification. Sequencing of the libraries was carried out on an Illumina HiSeq2000 in paired-end mode with 100 bp reads. In the original analysis: SOAPnuke was used to process the reads, throwing out any read that had adapters, had uncalled bases, had a mean Phred below 15, or lacked an exact constant-primer or identifier match. COPE v1.2.5 was used to merge high-quality paired reads. Unique nucleotide sequences were defined as clonotypes and aligned to IMGT TRB V, D and J references using MiTCR v1.1. Only V-J combinations with frequency above 0.0001 were analysed, covering 99.2% of repertoires. A TCR clonal expansion and chaos score per V-J combination was defined as the ratio of F50 clonal expansion to chaos observed in the TCRdist matrix. Welch's t-statistics and random forest were used to narrow the features down to approximately twelve V-J combinations, which were then fed into a naive Bayes classifier. Thyroid-blood repertoire similarity was quantified with the Morisita-Horn index. TCRdb passed the public sequencing reads through fastp at Q25 and MiXCR, retaining productive beta sequences. Every entry covers one CDR3 protein and lists the most common genes and DNA from its rows. The V and J calls and clone size are TCRdb's, not the authors'. This sample lists about 210,000 distinct CDR3 sequences; over 25% were detected once. The ten largest account for around 9.8% of the sample.

The junction carries 17 bases between V and J, which are trimmed by 0 bases and 3 bases respectively. The CDR3 spans 17 residues, from the cysteine through the phenylalanine. CDR3 DNA is the only sequence kept; it has 51 bases, read in frame from the first base. CDR1 and CDR2, per the germline V gene, are MGHRA and YSYEKL. The TCR originated in a middle-aged man with Graves' ophthalmopathy. Donor details come from another sample of the same person, matched by shared clones. Source material: peripheral blood. In this chain, TRBV4-1 is recombined with TRBJ2-5; 5 matching bases give a weak D call of TRBD2. The DNA is as follows: TGCGCCAGCAGCCAAGATGGAAGTTCACCCGGGGAAGAGACCCAGTACTTC. This codes for CASSQDGSSPGEETQYF.